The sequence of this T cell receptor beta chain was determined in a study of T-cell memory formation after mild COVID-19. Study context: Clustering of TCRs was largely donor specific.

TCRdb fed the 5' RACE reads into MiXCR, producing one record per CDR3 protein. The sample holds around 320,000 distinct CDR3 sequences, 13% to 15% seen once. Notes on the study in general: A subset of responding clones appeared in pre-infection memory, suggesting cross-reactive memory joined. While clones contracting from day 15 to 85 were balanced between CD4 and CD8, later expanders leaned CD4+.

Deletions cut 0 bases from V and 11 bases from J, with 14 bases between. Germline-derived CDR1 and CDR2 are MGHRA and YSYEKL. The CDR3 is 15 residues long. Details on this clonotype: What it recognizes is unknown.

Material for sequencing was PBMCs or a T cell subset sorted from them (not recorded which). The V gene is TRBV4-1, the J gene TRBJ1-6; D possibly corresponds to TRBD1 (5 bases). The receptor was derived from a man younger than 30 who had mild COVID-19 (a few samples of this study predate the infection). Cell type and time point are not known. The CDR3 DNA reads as TGCGCCAGCAGCCAAGATCGTGCGGGGCGAACACCCCTCCACTTT. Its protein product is CASSQDRAGRTPLHF.